The 10 T cell receptor beta chains reported below all come from one sample, sequenced in a study of a mutant IDH1 vaccine in newly diagnosed glioma. Repertoires were generated with immunoSEQ multiplex PCR, while TCRdb's copy carries only in-frame clones and drops some. The sample records about 51,000 clones, roughly 78% being singletons. The time point was: week 5, during vaccination. Vaccinated patients received 300 ug of mutant IDH1 20-mer peptide per dose, with topical imiquimod. These TCRs' antigens remain unknown. The material sequenced was PBMCs, taken from a glioma patient whose treatment included an IDH1 peptide vaccine. These receptors came from a woman aged 35 to 49 with glioma.

Written as DNA, the CDR3 is TGTGCCACCAAGAGGGGCATGAACACTGAAGCTTTCTTT. Residues: CATKRGMNTEAFF. The chain recombines TRBV2 with TRBJ1-1; possibly TRBD1 for D (5 bases). V was cut by 10 bases and J by 0 bases, with 12 bases left in between. Germline V lookup: CDR1 SNHLY, CDR2 FYNNEI. This CDR3 contains 13 residues.

V and J are TRBV6-6 and TRBJ2-5; TRBD2 aligns across 7 bases. The germline gives CDR1 MNHNY, CDR2 SVGAGI (reference sequence). The J segment lost 4 bases and the V segment lost 1 base, leaving 3 bases of the junction unmatched. The CDR3 is 14 residues long. The CDR3: CASSYLAGLETQYF. DNA of the CDR3: TGTGCCAGCAGTTACTTAGCGGGTTTAGAGACCCAGTACTTC.

The rearrangement links TRBV15 to TRBJ2-1, with D possibly called TRBD1 or TRBD2 (6 bases each). The CDR3 contains 15 residues. Germline CDR1 and CDR2: LNHNV and YYDKDF (reference sequence). Trimming stripped 5 bases from V and 9 bases from J, with 20 bases between. CDR3 loop: CATSPHRREDSEQFF. CDR3 in DNA: TGTGCCACCAGCCCCCATAGGAGGGAGGACAGTGAGCAGTTCTTC. The full variable domain, with the rest looked up from reference TRBV15 and TRBJ2-1, is DAMVIQNPRYQVTQFGKPVTLSCSQTLNHNVMYWYQQKSSQAPKLLFHYYDKDFNNEADTPDNFQSRRPNTSFCFLDIRSPGLGDTAMYLCATSPHRREDSEQFFGPGTRLTVL.

The chain uses TRBV30 and TRBJ2-7, with D hard to call. The germline V and J ends were trimmed by 8 bases and 3 bases, with 11 bases remaining between them. Germline CDR1 GTSNPN, CDR2 SVGIG (reference sequence). CDR3 length: 11 residues. This CDR3 reads CAGTNGYEQYF. As DNA, the CDR3 is TGTGCCGGTACTAATGGCTACGAGCAGTACTTC.

This rearrangement joins TRBV10-2 to TRBJ2-7; D might be TRBD1 (5 bases). The length of the CDR3 is 14 residues. V dropped 3 bases and J dropped 7 bases, with 16 bases sitting between them. CDR1 WSHSY and CDR2 SAAADI come from the germline V gene. The CDR3 is CASSEAGYPGEQYF. The CDR3 DNA follows: TGCGCCAGCAGTGAAGCAGGGTATCCTGGAGAGCAGTACTTC.

The CDR3 reads CASSARQGGYNEQFF. As DNA, the CDR3 is TGTGCCAGCAGTGCGAGACAGGGGGGTTACAATGAGCAGTTCTTC. The J gene is TRBJ2-1, the V gene TRBV6-1; 9 nucleotides align to TRBD1. This CDR3 has 15 amino acids. Germline V gene data show CDR1 as MNHNS and CDR2 as SASEGT. V lost 4 bases, J lost 4 bases, and 5 bases stayed unmatched.

This chain links TRBV2 with TRBJ2-1, with TRBD2 matching over 8 bases. The CDR3 loop spans 15 amino acids. Germline trimming cut 6 bases from V and 8 bases from J; bases unmatched to any gene: 12. Germline loops: CDR1 SNHLY, CDR2 FYNNEI. This chain's CDR3 is CASRGRGLDAYEQFF. Written as DNA, the CDR3 is TGTGCCAGCAGGGGTAGGGGACTAGACGCCTATGAGCAGTTCTTC. The full variable domain, with the rest looked up from reference TRBV2 and TRBJ2-1, is EPEVTQTPSHQVTQMGQEVILRCVPISNHLYFYWYRQILGQKVEFLVSFYNNEISEKSEIFDDQFSVERPDGSNFTLKIRSTKLEDSAMYFCASRGRGLDAYEQFFGPGTRLTVL.

This clone was detected only a few times. The chain combines TRBV5-6 with TRBJ1-2, with 11 bases aligning to TRBD1. CDR1 is SGHDT and CDR2 is YYEEEE in the germline V gene. V shed 4 bases, J shed 2 bases, and the junction held 4 bases outside the gene matches. This CDR3 is built from 15 residues. The CDR3, as DNA: TGTGCCAGCAGCCCGGGACAGGGGGGGAACTATGGCTACACCTTC. Amino acid sequence: CASSPGQGGNYGYTF.

This rearrangement joins TRBV19 to TRBJ1-1; D is uncertain. The CDR3 is made up of 16 amino acids. From germline, CDR1 is LNHDA and CDR2 SQIVND (reference sequence). V lost 7 bases to trimming and J lost 5 bases, with 23 bases between them. CDR3 in DNA: TGTGCCAGTAACCCCCGGCGGGCCCTCGGGATAACTGAAGCTTTCTTT. Its translation: CASNPRRALGITEAFF.

The CDR3 reads CASSTGVPTDTQYF. CDR3 DNA: TGTGCCAGCAGCACGGGGGTCCCCACAGATACGCAGTATTTT. The V and J genes are TRBV7-6 and TRBJ2-3; D possibly corresponds to TRBD2 (6 bases). The CDR3 sequence is 14 residues long. V shed 5 bases and J shed 2 bases, with 11 bases lying between them. Germline V gene lookup returns CDR1 SGHVS and CDR2 FNYEAQ. Full variable domain (missing parts from reference TRBV7-6 and TRBJ2-3): GAGVSQSPRYKVTKRGQDVALRCDPISGHVSLYWYRQALGQGPEFLTYFNYEAQQDKSGLPNDRFSAERPEGSISTLTIQRTEQRDSAMYRCASSTGVPTDTQYFGPGTRLTVL.